This T cell receptor (beta chain) stems from a study of early T cells in non-severe SARS-CoV-2 infection (dated by TCRdb to about 2021). Looking at the study overall: Bulk RNA from unsorted whole blood was used for TCR sequencing, so alpha and beta chains could not be paired. Results and caveats for the whole study, not just this receptor: VDJdb matching was skewed toward anti-spike CD8 responses and likely underestimated virus-specific expansions by missing private and CD4 specificities.

The study was a case-control design nested within a healthcare worker cohort in London, UK, with weekly nasopharyngeal swab PCR tests and blood sampling. Healthcare workers were enrolled in the week of the UK lockdown, from 23 to 31 March 2020, and were followed every week for up to roughly 16 weeks. The cysteine opens and the phenylalanine closes a CDR3 of 11 amino acids. The sequence is cut down to CDR3 DNA, 33 bases in frame from base 1. The V and J ends are trimmed by 7 bases and 4 bases, leaving 11 bases between them. According to the germline V gene (reference sequence), CDR1 reads DFQATT and CDR2 reads SNEGSKA. The table lists this clonotype with many counts. The antigen it binds to is not known. No per-base quality is available; no much larger clone lies one base away. Receptors were amplified or captured by 5' RACE. Sequencing used a NextSeq 500. Unique molecular identifiers were attached to individual cDNA molecules in the TCR library protocol so that sequencing error and PCR bias could be corrected. Both TCR alpha and beta chains were sequenced, and tight co-correlation was observed between alpha and beta sequence abundances in each sample. In the original analysis: Decombinator V4 was used to annotate the V gene, J gene and CDR3 of the TCR sequences. Expanded TCRs were defined as changing significantly between any two time points under a Poisson model with p below 0.0001. TCR abundances were normalised to the total number of TCRs sequenced per sample and expressed as counts per million. TRAV1-2 paired with TRAJ12, TRAJ20 or TRAJ33 defined MAIT TCRs, while TRAV10 paired with TRAJ18 defined iNKT TCRs. VDJdb, accessed 1 November 2021, was searched for CMV, EBV and SARS-CoV-2 annotated TCRs, with TCRs annotated for multiple antigens excluded. Through fastp at Q25 and MiXCR, TCRdb rebuilt clones from the public reads, retaining in-frame beta chains. Under each unique CDR3 protein, matching rows form one entry showing the most common genes and DNA. The V and J calls were determined by TCRdb, not by the authors. The sample includes about 97,000 distinct CDR3 sequences, with approximately 9.9% observed a single time. The leading ten clones occupy around 4.6% of the sample.

The material sequenced was whole blood, taken at baseline. The chain is made from TRBV20-1 and TRBJ2-7, with no confidently assigned D gene. The sequence came from an adult who was a healthcare worker with PCR-confirmed SARS-CoV-2 infection or an uninfected control (not recorded which). The CDR3 sequence is CSGGEEYEQYF. The DNA reads TGCAGTGGCGGAGAAGAGTACGAGCAGTACTTC.